This note documents a single TCR beta chain sequence. Its antigen is not known. These data belong to a study of cytomegalovirus exposure and HLA in healthy donors. Study-wide context: An analysis done earlier identified 90 million to 120 million unique TCR beta sequences from about 179 million T cells. Study-wide results and limits: Rarity held for most TCR sequences, but there were some public TCRs that occurred in many donors. Common viral pathogens were later found to be apparently linked to several of the most significant clusters.

The study ran its PCR with 60 Vbeta and 13 Jbeta primers. TCRdb's copy holds only in-frame clones and misses some; the assay was immunoSEQ multiplex PCR. The sample's table shows some 84,000 clones. V was pared by 8 bases and J by 4 bases, with 2 bases of the junction left unmatched. CDR1 and CDR2 from the germline V gene are WNHNN and SYGVQD (reference sequence). CDR3 length: 13 amino acids. This receptor was identified in a man in his forties or fifties in good health and CMV-seronegative. The specimen sequenced was PBMCs. The V and J genes are TRBV10-1 and TRBJ2-5; the match to TRBD2 covers 12 bases. This chain's CDR3 is CASQTSGGETQYF. The CDR3 nucleotides read TGCGCCAGCCAGACTAGCGGGGGAGAGACCCAGTACTTC.